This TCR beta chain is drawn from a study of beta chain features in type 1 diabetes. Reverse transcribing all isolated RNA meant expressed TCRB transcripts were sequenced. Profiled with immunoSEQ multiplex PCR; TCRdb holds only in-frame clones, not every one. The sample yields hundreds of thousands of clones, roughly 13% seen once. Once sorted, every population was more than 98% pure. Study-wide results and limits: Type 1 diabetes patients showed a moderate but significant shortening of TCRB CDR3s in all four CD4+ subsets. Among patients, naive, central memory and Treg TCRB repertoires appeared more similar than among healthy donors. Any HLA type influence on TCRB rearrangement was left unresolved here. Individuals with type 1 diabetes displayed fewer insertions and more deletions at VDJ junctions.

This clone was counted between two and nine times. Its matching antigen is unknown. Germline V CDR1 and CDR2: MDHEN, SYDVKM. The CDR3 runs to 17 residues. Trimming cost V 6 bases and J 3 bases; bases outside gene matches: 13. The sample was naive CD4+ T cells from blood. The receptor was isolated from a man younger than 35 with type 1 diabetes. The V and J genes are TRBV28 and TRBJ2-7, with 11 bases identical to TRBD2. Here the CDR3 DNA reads TGTGCCAGCAGCCCTATCCATCCCGGGACTAGCGGCTACGAGCAGTACTTC. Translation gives CASSPIHPGTSGYEQYF.